The 2 T cell receptor beta chains reported below all come from one sample, sequenced in a study of CD8 T cells in ankylosing spondylitis. Findings and caveats of the study: For ankylosing spondylitis blood, a TCR beta motif of roughly 8 highly homologous variants appeared characteristic.

MiXCR, applied by TCRdb to the 5' RACE reads, yields one record per CDR3 protein. The sample has 200,000 to 250,000 distinct CDR3 sequences; approximately 20% are singletons. The antigens these receptors bind are not known. Sequencing was carried out using blood, either unsorted or a sorted T cell fraction (not recorded which). The receptors shown here come from a male donor with ankylosing spondylitis.

This chain joins TRBV4-1 and TRBJ1-1; D uncertain. Germline V CDR1 and CDR2: MGHRA, YSYEKL. The CDR3 consists of 13 residues. V lost 1 base to trimming and J lost 5 bases, with 8 bases between them. In DNA, the CDR3 is TGCGCCAGCAGCCAAGTAAGTAGGACTGAAGCTTTCTTT. Amino acid sequence: CASSQVSRTEAFF.

The genes are TRBV12-3 or TRBV12-4 and TRBJ1-1, with D maybe TRBD1 (5 bases). The CDR3 runs 15 residues. V lost 6 bases and J 4 bases, leaving 18 bases between the germline ends. CDR3: CASSPGAVGATEAFF. CDR3 sequence (DNA): TGTGCCAGCAGCCCCGGGGCCGTCGGGGCCACTGAAGCTTTCTTT.